The 27 T cell receptor beta chains reported below all come from one sample, sequenced in a study of blood T cell repertoires in COVID-19. This table comes from immunoSEQ multiplex PCR, and its TCRdb copy is limited to in-frame clones, with some not included. The table lists 130,000 to 150,000 clones, around three quarters of them singletons, with 3.5% to 4.5% in the top ten. The sequencing sample was made of peripheral blood. The receptors derive from a man between 60 and 75 years old with acute or convalescent COVID-19.

The chain employs TRBV28 and TRBJ1-5, with a possible D match to TRBD1 (5 bases). CDR1 and CDR2 from the germline V gene are MDHEN and SYDVKM. V shed 6 bases and J shed 1 base, with 13 bases lying between them. The CDR3 length is 15 residues. The CDR3 protein is CASSPSAGSNQPQHF. The CDR3 DNA sequence: TGTGCCAGCAGCCCTTCAGCAGGGAGCAATCAGCCCCAGCATTTT.

V and J are TRBV10-3 and TRBJ1-2, with a possible D match to TRBD1 (6 bases). The CDR3 is made up of 15 amino acids. The V gene's germline CDR1 is ENHRY and CDR2 SYGVKD. V was cut by 8 bases and J by 2 bases, with 18 bases left in between. CDR3 in DNA: TGTGCCATCTTTCGGGGGGACAATATAAACTATGGCTACACCTTC. It encodes CAIFRGDNINYGYTF.

The genes are TRBV28 and TRBJ2-7; 9 bases are a match to TRBD1. This CDR3 has 14 residues. The junction had 12 bases not matched to a gene; V was cut back by 6 bases and J by 9 bases. Looked up from germline, CDR1 is MDHEN and CDR2 is SYDVKM. DNA for the CDR3: TGTGCCAGCAGAGATACAGGGGGCGCGTCAGGGCAGTACTTC. Translated, it gives CASRDTGGASGQYF.

The chain uses TRBV7-5 and TRBJ2-3; TRBD2 was called by the table and not checked on the DNA. TRBV7-5 is listed as a pseudogene. This CDR3 region has 16 residues. CDR3 amino acids: CVRSLGLAGGTDTQYF. The DNA of the CDR3 is TGTGTCAGAAGCTTAGGTCTAGCGGGAGGGACGGATACGCAGTATTTT.

The J gene is TRBJ2-1, the V gene TRBV4-3; D remains ambiguous. V was shortened by 2 bases and J by 0 bases, with 14 bases between the two germline ends. The CDR3 sequence is 17 residues long. The germline gives CDR1 LGHNA, CDR2 YSLEER. The CDR3 nucleotides are TGCGCCAGCAGCCAATCTTCTGGCGCAGGCTCCTACAATGAGCAGTTCTTC. This gives the protein CASSQSSGAGSYNEQFF.

The chain carries TRBV5-4 and TRBJ2-5; tentatively, D is TRBD1 (7 bases). The CDR3 has 15 residues. CDR1 and CDR2 (germline): SGHNT, YYREEE (reference sequence). V lost 4 bases to trimming and J lost 2 bases, with 15 bases between them. The CDR3 here is CASSTPSGGQETQYF. The CDR3 DNA sequence: TGTGCCAGCAGCACGCCCTCAGGGGGGCAAGAGACCCAGTACTTC.

For the CDR3, the DNA is TGTGCCAGCAGTTTAGCCGAGCAGTACTTC. Translated, it gives CASSLAEQYF. This chain connects TRBV2 to TRBJ2-7; D is unresolved. In germline, CDR1 is SNHLY, CDR2 FYNNEI. V was pared by 5 bases and J by 6 bases, with 5 bases between. The CDR3 length is 10 residues.

The chain employs TRBV28 and TRBJ2-7; TRBD1 matches at 7 bases. This CDR3 has 14 amino acids. Losses at the gene ends were 3 bases for V and 2 bases for J; bases not matched to a gene: 4. The germline gives CDR1 MDHEN, CDR2 SYDVKM. Here the CDR3 DNA reads TGTGCCAGCAGTTTCACAGGGGCCGCCTACGAGCAGTACTTC. Its translation: CASSFTGAAYEQYF.

The chain couples TRBV19 to TRBJ2-1; 13 positions match TRBD2. Unmatched junction bases numbered 7, after V lost 5 bases and J lost 6 bases. The CDR3 has 16 residues. Germline CDR1 LNHDA, CDR2 SQIVND (reference sequence). The CDR3 loop is CASSSRLAGGSNEQFF. As DNA, the CDR3 is TGTGCCAGTAGTTCCCGACTAGCGGGAGGCAGCAATGAGCAGTTCTTC.

The V and J genes are TRBV5-1 and TRBJ2-7, with 11 nucleotides matching TRBD1. There are 16 residues in the CDR3. After removal of 4 bases from V and 7 bases from J, the junction contained 13 bases not matched to a gene. The germline V gene has CDR1 SGHRS and CDR2 YFSETQ. This chain's CDR3 is CASSARTGGVLGEQYF. CDR3 DNA sequence: TGCGCCAGCAGCGCGCGGACAGGGGGCGTCCTGGGGGAGCAGTACTTC.

This chain links TRBV6-2 or TRBV6-3 with TRBJ2-7; unclear D gene. There are 12 residues in the CDR3. The germline V and J ends were trimmed by 6 bases and 7 bases, with 13 bases remaining between them. Per the germline V gene, CDR1 is MNHEY and CDR2 is SVGEGT. CDR3 bases: TGTGCCAGCAGCGACCCGACGCGGGAGCAGTACTTC. This translates into CASSDPTREQYF.

The J gene is TRBJ2-7, the V gene TRBV25-1; perhaps TRBD1 as D (5 bases). This CDR3 comprises 12 residues. CDR1 is MGHDK, CDR2 SYGVNS, per germline. The ends were cut back, 2 bases at V and 3 bases at J, with 5 bases in the middle. For the CDR3, the DNA is TGTGCCAGCAGTGAACAGGGCTACGAGCAGTACTTC. Its protein is CASSEQGYEQYF.

The chain joins TRBV30 to TRBJ2-5; TRBD1 aligns across 11 bases. Germline V lookup: CDR1 GTSNPN, CDR2 SVGIG (reference sequence). V was pared by 5 bases and J by 4 bases, with 6 bases of the junction left unmatched. This CDR3 region has 14 residues. The CDR3 spells CAWDRTGGAETQYF. The CDR3, as DNA: TGTGCCTGGGACCGGACAGGGGGCGCAGAGACCCAGTACTTC.

The chain recombines TRBV27 with TRBJ2-6; a possible D gene is TRBD1 (5 bases). Trimming removed 2 bases from V and 2 bases from J, with 16 bases in between. The CDR3 sequence is 18 residues long. The germline gives CDR1 MNHEY, CDR2 SMNVEV (reference sequence). CDR3 DNA sequence: TGTGCCAGCAGTTTAGGTGCAGGGCCGGCCCCTGGGGCCAACGTCCTGACTTTC. Its protein is CASSLGAGPAPGANVLTF.

The chain carries TRBV6-5 and TRBJ1-2, with 9 bases lining up with TRBD1. The CDR3 has 16 amino acids. V trimming: 0 bases; J trimming: 4 bases; junction bases outside the gene matches: 6. The germline gives CDR1 MNHEY, CDR2 SVGAGI. The CDR3 DNA reads TGTGCCAGCAGTTACTCGGGGACAGGGTACGGCTATGGCTACACCTTC. This gives the protein CASSYSGTGYGYGYTF.

In its sample, this clone was seen once. This chain connects TRBV5-4 to TRBJ2-5, with D possibly TRBD2 on 7 matching bases. This CDR3 spans 16 amino acids. CDR1 is SGHNT, CDR2 YYREEE, per germline (reference sequence). V shed 1 base and J shed 3 bases, with 16 bases lying between them. The CDR3 protein is CASSLRGADSKETQYF. CDR3 nucleotide sequence: TGTGCCAGCAGCTTGCGGGGGGCGGACAGCAAAGAGACCCAGTACTTC.

Only a few counts were recorded for this clone. The CDR3, as DNA: TGTGCCAGTAGTATCGGACAGGGTGGTTACGAGCAGTACTTC. This sequence encodes CASSIGQGGYEQYF. The chain links TRBV19 to TRBJ2-7, with 8 bases matching TRBD1. This CDR3 contains 14 residues. The junction had 5 bases not matched to a gene; V was cut back by 3 bases and J by 4 bases. Germline V CDR1 and CDR2: LNHDA, SQIVND (reference sequence).

This clone was found a few times. The chain carries TRBV2 and TRBJ2-7; 8 bases are shared with TRBD1. The V gene end was trimmed by 6 bases and the J gene end by 4 bases; junction bases not matched to a gene: 8. CDR3 length: 14 residues. The germline V gene has CDR1 SNHLY and CDR2 FYNNEI. The DNA for the CDR3 is TGTGCCAGCAGCCTCGGACAGGGCAAGTACGAGCAGTACTTC. It encodes CASSLGQGKYEQYF.

The chain employs TRBV7-2 and TRBJ2-3; 9 positions match TRBD2. Germline CDR1 is SGHTA and CDR2 is FQGNSA. The CDR3 length is 18 residues. The V segment lost 4 bases and the J segment 4 bases; nucleotides outside the gene matches: 15. In nucleotides, the CDR3 is TGTGCCAGCAGCTCAAGTAGGGGGTCAGGCGGGAGGGCAGATACGCAGTATTTT. It codes for CASSSSRGSGGRADTQYF.

The chain links TRBV2 to TRBJ2-1; 9 bases match TRBD2. This CDR3 comprises 18 residues. In germline, CDR1 is SNHLY, CDR2 FYNNEI. The trim removed 7 bases at V and 5 bases at J, leaving 18 bases unmatched. The CDR3 nucleotides read TGTGCCAGCACTTTCCCCCGCACGCGGGAGGGGACCGACAATGAGCAGTTCTTC. Translation: CASTFPRTREGTDNEQFF.

The sample holds one count of this clone. The chain uses TRBV28 and TRBJ2-5; 16 bases agree with TRBD2. V was clipped by 5 bases and J by 5 bases; unmatched bases: 20. The CDR3 is 21 residues long. CDR1 and CDR2 from the germline V gene are MDHEN and SYDVKM. CDR3 coding DNA: TGTGCCAGCAGTGCAGCTCCGGGACTAGCGGGAGGGCCGGTTTGGCCTGAGACCCAGTACTTC. Its translation: CASSAAPGLAGGPVWPETQYF.

This sequence joins TRBV2 and TRBJ2-1; D unclear. Trimming took off 8 bases at V and 8 bases at J, with 13 bases between the two ends. This CDR3 has 12 amino acids. Per the germline V gene, CDR1 is SNHLY and CDR2 is FYNNEI. The CDR3 protein is CASESQLDEQFF. The CDR3 bases are TGTGCCAGCGAATCCCAGTTGGATGAGCAGTTCTTC. The variable domain in full, completed from reference TRBV2 and TRBJ2-1, reads EPEVTQTPSHQVTQMGQEVILRCVPISNHLYFYWYRQILGQKVEFLVSFYNNEISEKSEIFDDQFSVERPDGSNFTLKIRSTKLEDSAMYFCASESQLDEQFFGPGTRLTVL.

The chain employs TRBV28 and TRBJ2-7; possibly TRBD1 for D (5 bases). CDR1 and CDR2 from the germline V gene are MDHEN and SYDVKM. This CDR3 comprises 11 residues. V lost 4 bases to trimming and J lost 7 bases, with 8 bases between them. CDR3 coding DNA: TGTGCCAGCAGTTGGAAGGGGGAGCAGTACTTC. It codes for CASSWKGEQYF.

The genes are TRBV29-1 and TRBJ2-2, with 10 bases aligning to TRBD1. The CDR3 sequence is 14 residues long. Germline CDR1 SQVTM, CDR2 ANQGSEA. The V gene end was trimmed by 7 bases and the J gene end by 7 bases; junction bases not matched to a gene: 9. The CDR3 DNA reads as TGCAGCGCACGGACAGGGGGACGAAACGGGGAGCTGTTTTTT. Translated, it gives CSARTGGRNGELFF.

This rearrangement joins TRBV27 to TRBJ2-7; D possibly corresponds to TRBD1 (6 bases). Germline V gene lookup returns CDR1 MNHEY and CDR2 SMNVEV (reference sequence). The CDR3 has 13 residues. The V gene lost 6 bases and the J gene lost 6 bases, with 15 bases spanning the gap. CDR3 residues: CASSWDNLGEQYF. The CDR3 region has the DNA TGTGCCAGCAGCTGGGACAACCTGGGCGAGCAGTACTTC.

This CDR3 reads CASSMRGQLLNTEAFF. The DNA of the CDR3 is TGTGCCAGCAGCATGAGGGGGCAGCTACTGAACACTGAAGCTTTCTTT. This chain joins TRBV28 and TRBJ1-1, with 7 nucleotides matching TRBD1. Germline CDR1 MDHEN, CDR2 SYDVKM. This CDR3 contains 16 residues. V lost 6 bases, J lost 0 bases, and 10 bases stayed unmatched. The whole variable domain, filled in from reference TRBV28 and TRBJ1-1, reads DVKVTQSSRYLVKRTGEKVFLECVQDMDHENMFWYRQDPGLGLRLIYFSYDVKMKEKGDIPEGYSVSREKKERFSLILESASTNQTSMYLCASSMRGQLLNTEAFFGQGTRLTVV.

The V call is TRBV7-8, the J call TRBJ1-2; D might be TRBD1 (5 bases). This CDR3 is built from 15 residues. V dropped 4 bases and J dropped 0 bases, with 12 bases sitting between them. Germline V gene lookup returns CDR1 SGHVS and CDR2 FQNEAQ. In DNA, the CDR3 is TGTGCCAGCAGCTCATTCGACAGAGCTAACTATGGCTACACCTTC. Its translation is CASSSFDRANYGYTF.